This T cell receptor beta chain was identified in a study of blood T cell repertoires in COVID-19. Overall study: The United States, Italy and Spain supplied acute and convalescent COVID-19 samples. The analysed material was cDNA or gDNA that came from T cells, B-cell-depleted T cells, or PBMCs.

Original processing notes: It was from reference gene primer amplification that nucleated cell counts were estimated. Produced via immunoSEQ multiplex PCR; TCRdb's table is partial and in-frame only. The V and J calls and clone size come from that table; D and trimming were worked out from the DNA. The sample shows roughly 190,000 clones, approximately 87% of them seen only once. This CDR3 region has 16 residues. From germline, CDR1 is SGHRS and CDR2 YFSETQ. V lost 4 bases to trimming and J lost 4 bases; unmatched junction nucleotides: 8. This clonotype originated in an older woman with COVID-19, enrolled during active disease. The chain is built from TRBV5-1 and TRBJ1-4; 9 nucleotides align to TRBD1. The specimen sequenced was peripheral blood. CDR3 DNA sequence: TGCGCCAGCAGCGGGGGACAGGGACATGGTAATGAAAAACTGTTTTTT. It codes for CASSGGQGHGNEKLFF.